The clone carrying this T cell receptor (beta chain) was found a few times. Its antigen remains unidentified. Indicated time point: peripheral blood 6 weeks after treatment start. These data originate in a study of PD-L1 blockade in urothelial cancer. Study background: Blood analysis took place 3 weeks (second dose) and 6 weeks after treatment start.

CDR1 and CDR2 (germline): MDHEN, SYDVKM. V trimming: 5 bases; J trimming: 4 bases; junction bases outside the gene matches: 5. This CDR3 region has 14 residues. Study observations and caveats: Pretreatment clonality of the blood TCR repertoire below the median was predictive of superior survival.

Produced via immunoSEQ multiplex PCR; TCRdb's table is partial and in-frame only. The sample shows approximately 50,000 clones, more than 70% of them seen only once. V and J are TRBV28 and TRBJ1-2, with TRBD1 matching 9 bases. The sample here was PBMCs, taken around atezolizumab (anti-PD-L1) treatment. The clonotype comes from a man aged 55 to 70 with urothelial cancer. The CDR3 nucleotides read TGTGCCAGCAGTAGCACAGGGGGCATCTATGGCTACACCTTC. Translated: CASSSTGGIYGYTF.